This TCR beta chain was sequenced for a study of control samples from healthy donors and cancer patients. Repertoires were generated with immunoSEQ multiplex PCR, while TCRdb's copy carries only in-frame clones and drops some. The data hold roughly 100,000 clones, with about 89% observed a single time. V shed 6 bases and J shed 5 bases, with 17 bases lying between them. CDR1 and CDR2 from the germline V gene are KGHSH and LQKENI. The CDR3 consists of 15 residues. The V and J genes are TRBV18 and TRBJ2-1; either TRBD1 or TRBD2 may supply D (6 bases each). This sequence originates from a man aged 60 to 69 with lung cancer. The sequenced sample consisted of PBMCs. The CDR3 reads CASSPVNGGHNEQFF. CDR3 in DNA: TGTGCCAGCTCCCCAGTAAATGGGGGGCACAATGAGCAGTTCTTC. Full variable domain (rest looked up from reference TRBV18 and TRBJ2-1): NAGVMQNPRHLVRRRGQEARLRCSPMKGHSHVYWYRQLPEEGLKFMVYLQKENIIDESGMPKERFSAEFPKEGPSILRIQQVVRGDSAAYFCASSPVNGGHNEQFFGPGTRLTVL.